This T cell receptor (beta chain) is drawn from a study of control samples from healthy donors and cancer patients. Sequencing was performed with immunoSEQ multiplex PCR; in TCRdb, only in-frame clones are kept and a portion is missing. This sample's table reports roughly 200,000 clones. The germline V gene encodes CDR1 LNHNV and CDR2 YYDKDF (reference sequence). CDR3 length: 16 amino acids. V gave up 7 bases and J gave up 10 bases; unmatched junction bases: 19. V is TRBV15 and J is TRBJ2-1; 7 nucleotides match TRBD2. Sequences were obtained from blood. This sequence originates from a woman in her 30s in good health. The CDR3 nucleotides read TGTGCCACCACCCGGGGGAGGGGTGGTATCTATATGGAGCAGTTCTTC. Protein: CATTRGRGGIYMEQFF.